This is a list of T cell receptor beta chains from one sample in a study of blood T cell repertoires in COVID-19. TCRdb's copy holds only in-frame clones and misses some; the assay was immunoSEQ multiplex PCR. The sample has 130,000 to 150,000 clones; around 87% are singletons. Sequenced: peripheral blood. Every receptor here comes from a man over 45 who had recovered from COVID-19. Both conserved end residues are trimmed from each CDR3. The size of a clone is reported for some rows only, either as once, few or many, or as a class for expanded clones.

TRBV23-1	NA	TRBJ2-5	ASNSGTQY
TRBV12-3/TRBV12-4	NA	TRBJ2-3	ASSLGSVTQY
TRBV27	NA	TRBJ2-6	ASSFGLMKNRLSSGANVLT
TRBV3-1/TRBV3-2	few	TRBJ1-2	ASSPTGTGYGYT
TRBV3-1/TRBV3-2	NA	TRBJ1-1	ASSLRTGGKNTEAF
TRBV6-5	once	TRBJ1-1	ASNMNGVNTEAF
TRBV4-3	NA	TRBJ1-2	ASSQDYQGNYGYT
TRBV29-1	NA	TRBJ2-3	SDGGLAGTDTQY
TRBV15	NA	TRBJ1-2	ATSRGAGGADGYT
TRBV6-5	NA	TRBJ1-6	ATTLGDRDSPLH